The 25 T cell receptor beta chains below were found in one sample sequenced in a study of shared clonotypes between healthy human individuals. Using immunoSEQ multiplex PCR, the repertoire was profiled, and TCRdb retains in-frame clones only, with some absent. The repertoire consists of a few hundred thousand clones, with about nine tenths occurring once and the leading ten covering 16%. Material: memory CD8+ T cells sorted from blood. Regarding subset: CD45RO+ cells pooled with CCR7-negative TemRA cells. The receptor source for this set is a man aged 18 to 29 in good health.

This chain uses TRBV29-1 with TRBJ2-2; D may be TRBD1 or TRBD2 (5 bases each). Looked up from germline, CDR1 is SQVTM and CDR2 is ANQGSEA. This CDR3 has 16 residues. Trimming took off 5 bases at V and 7 bases at J, with 23 bases between the two ends. The CDR3: CSVSQPGPRSGGELFF. CDR3 in DNA: TGCAGCGTTTCTCAACCGGGACCCCGATCGGGCGGGGAGCTGTTTTTT.

The sample holds one count of this clone. V and J are TRBV20-1 and TRBJ2-1; the D call may be TRBD1 or TRBD2 (5 bases each). CDR1 is DFQATT and CDR2 is SNEGSKA in the germline V gene (reference sequence). The CDR3 extends over 11 amino acids. V was shortened by 6 bases and J by 6 bases, with 9 bases between the two germline ends. Here the CDR3 DNA reads TGCAGTGCGGGACCCAGCAATGAGCAGTTCTTC. It encodes CSAGPSNEQFF.

This chain links TRBV27 with TRBJ1-5; D possibly corresponds to TRBD1 (5 bases). Germline CDR1 is MNHEY and CDR2 is SMNVEV (reference sequence). Trimming removed 6 bases at V and 4 bases at J, with 13 bases between. The length of the CDR3 is 14 residues. CDR3 nucleotide sequence: TGTGCCAGCAGCTCTTCTAGGGGTAATCAGCCCCAGCATTTT. Translation gives CASSSSRGNQPQHF.

The chain employs TRBV27 and TRBJ1-6, with D possibly being TRBD1 (6 bases). V was trimmed by 0 bases and J by 8 bases, leaving 20 bases between them. The CDR3 loop spans 18 amino acids. Germline V gene data show CDR1 as MNHEY and CDR2 as SMNVEV (reference sequence). CDR3 nucleotide sequence: TGTGCCAGCAGTTTATCGGGACAAGCCGGGGGAGTTTATTCACCCCTCCACTTT. It codes for CASSLSGQAGGVYSPLHF.

V gene TRBV13 combines with J gene TRBJ2-3; 7 bases are shared with TRBD2. CDR3 size: 17 residues. CDR1 and CDR2 (germline): PRHDT, FYEKMQ (reference sequence). The trim removed 3 bases at V and 4 bases at J, leaving 13 bases unmatched. In DNA form, the CDR3 reads TGTGCCAGCAGCTTCCGCGGGAGTGGGATTGTCGCAGATACGCAGTATTTT. It translates to CASSFRGSGIVADTQYF.

The rearrangement uses TRBV7-9 and TRBJ1-4; D gene uncertain. Germline values: CDR1 SEHNR, CDR2 FQNEAQ (reference sequence). This CDR3 is 17 amino acids long. V was pared by 2 bases and J by 8 bases, with 21 bases between. The CDR3 reads CASSLLSPGSVAEKLFF. The CDR3 nucleotides are TGTGCCAGCAGCTTATTATCGCCGGGTTCCGTGGCGGAAAAACTGTTTTTT.

This clone occurred a few times. V and J are TRBV6-5 and TRBJ1-5, with D perhaps TRBD1 (5 bases). The CDR3 sequence is 14 residues long. From germline, CDR1 is MNHEY and CDR2 SVGAGI. Between the trimmed V and J ends, which lost 5 bases and 6 bases, there was a span of 14 bases. CDR3 loop: CASSPGRSGQPQHF. CDR3 DNA: TGTGCCAGCAGTCCAGGGAGATCAGGTCAGCCCCAGCATTTT.

This clone has just a few counts. The chain recombines TRBV27 with TRBJ1-2; D is ambiguous. The CDR3 sequence is 13 residues long. Germline CDR1 is MNHEY and CDR2 is SMNVEV (reference sequence). The germline V and J ends were trimmed by 5 bases and 3 bases, with 10 bases remaining between them. CDR3: CASSQLGDYGYTF. The DNA for the CDR3 is TGTGCCAGCAGTCAACTTGGTGACTATGGCTACACCTTC.

CDR3: CASSPPTSGVYNEQFF. Here the CDR3 DNA reads TGTGCCAGCAGCCCCCCGACTAGCGGGGTGTACAATGAGCAGTTCTTC. The chain combines TRBV7-9 with TRBJ2-1; 11 nucleotides align to TRBD2. The CDR3 spans 16 residues. V shed 5 bases and J 4 bases; nucleotides not matched to a gene: 7. From germline, CDR1 is SEHNR and CDR2 FQNEAQ (reference sequence).

This rearrangement joins TRBV7-9 to TRBJ1-2, with D maybe TRBD1 (5 bases). The germline V gene encodes CDR1 SEHNR and CDR2 FQNEAQ (reference sequence). The CDR3 loop spans 14 amino acids. V lost 11 bases to trimming and J lost 7 bases, with 23 bases between them. The CDR3 reads CASGAFPNPGGYTF. DNA of the CDR3: TGTGCCTCCGGGGCATTCCCCAACCCTGGTGGCTACACCTTC.

This clone was observed a few times. The chain combines TRBV21-1 with TRBJ1-2; the table names TRBD1, a call not compared with the DNA. TRBV21-1 is a recognized pseudogene. The CDR3 is 15 residues long. CDR3 sequence reads: CASSKVGQGMNGYTF. The CDR3 coding sequence is TGTGCCAGCAGCAAAGTAGGTCAGGGAATGAATGGCTACACCTTC.

This clone was counted at least ten times. Here the CDR3 reads CASSLDIKQPQHF. The CDR3 nucleotides read TGTGCCAGCAGTTTAGACATTAAGCAGCCCCAGCATTTT. V is TRBV27 and J is TRBJ1-5, with D hard to call. Between the trimmed V and J ends, which lost 2 bases and 7 bases, there was a span of 9 bases. The CDR3 is made up of 13 amino acids. From germline, CDR1 is MNHEY and CDR2 SMNVEV (reference sequence).

In its sample, this clone was seen once. The J gene is TRBJ1-3, the V gene TRBV29-1; D is undetermined. The length of the CDR3 is 15 residues. Germline CDR1 reads SQVTM; CDR2 reads ANQGSEA. The V end lost 0 bases, the J end lost 0 bases, and 9 bases lay between the germline ends. The CDR3 sequence is CSVEDLGSSGNTIYF. The CDR3 region has the DNA TGCAGCGTTGAAGATCTAGGTAGCTCTGGAAACACCATATATTTT.

The V call is TRBV25-1, the J call TRBJ1-4; possibly TRBD1 for D (5 bases). CDR1 and CDR2 from the germline V gene are MGHDK and SYGVNS. The CDR3 runs to 15 residues. V was shortened by 1 base and J by 4 bases, with 10 bases between the two germline ends. CDR3 nucleotide sequence: TGTGCCAGCAGTGAATTGTGGGACGTTAATGAAAAACTGTTTTTT. As protein: CASSELWDVNEKLFF.

This clone appeared a single time. This sequence joins TRBV7-9 and TRBJ2-1; D ambiguous. V lost 8 bases and J 3 bases, leaving 23 bases between the germline ends. In germline, CDR1 is SEHNR, CDR2 FQNEAQ (reference sequence). CDR3 length: 17 residues. CDR3: CASQLVQESALYNEQFF. The CDR3, as DNA: TGTGCCAGCCAGCTTGTTCAGGAGTCGGCCCTCTACAATGAGCAGTTCTTC.

V is TRBV29-1 and J is TRBJ2-5, with 9 bases fitting TRBD2. The J segment lost 5 bases and the V segment lost 3 bases, leaving 7 bases of the junction unmatched. The CDR3 sequence is 14 residues long. Germline V gene lookup returns CDR1 SQVTM and CDR2 ANQGSEA. CDR3 sequence: CSVDGGREWETQYF. The DNA of the CDR3 is TGCAGCGTTGACGGCGGGAGGGAGTGGGAGACCCAGTACTTC.

Notes on this clone: One end of the junction does not line up with germline, which may come from a read error. The chain is built from TRBV10-3 and TRBJ2-2; tentatively, D is TRBD1 (5 bases). The CDR3 contains 15 residues. Germline CDR1 reads ENHRY; CDR2 reads SYGVKD. The CDR3 nucleotides are TGTGCCATCAGGGAGTACCCCAGGGTAACCGGGGAGCTGTTTTTT. This sequence encodes CAIREYPRVTGELFF.

This chain connects TRBV7-9 to TRBJ2-7; the match to TRBD2 covers 9 bases. CDR1 and CDR2 from the germline V gene are SEHNR and FQNEAQ (reference sequence). V dropped 6 bases and J dropped 0; count of bases not matched to a gene: 9. There are 16 residues in the CDR3. CDR3 loop: CASRGVAGANSYEQYF. The CDR3 DNA is TGTGCCAGCAGGGGAGTAGCGGGGGCCAACTCCTACGAGCAGTACTTC.

The gene calls are TRBV5-8 and TRBJ2-5; either TRBD1 or TRBD2 may fit D (5 bases each). Per germline, CDR1 SGHTS and CDR2 YDEGEE. The CDR3 consists of 17 residues. V lost 2 bases to trimming and J lost 1 base, with 18 bases between them. For the CDR3, the DNA is TGTGCCAGCAGCTTATTTCTACCCCGAGGGGCCCAAGAGACCCAGTACTTC. Protein sequence: CASSLFLPRGAQETQYF.

The V and J genes are TRBV30 and TRBJ2-7; D is uncertain. Per germline, CDR1 GTSNPN and CDR2 SVGIG (reference sequence). V gave up 0 bases and J gave up 6 bases, with 6 bases separating them. The CDR3 spans 11 residues. The CDR3 region has the DNA TGTGCCTGGAGTGTAAGTGTCGAGCAGTACTTC. It is translated as CAWSVSVEQYF.

The chain combines TRBV6-4 with TRBJ2-3; D uncertain. V was clipped by 2 bases and J by 6 bases, with 15 bases between them. This CDR3 is built from 15 residues. Germline loops: CDR1 MRHNA, CDR2 SNTAGT. This CDR3 reads CASSDPVISRDTQYF. The CDR3 nucleotides read TGTGCCAGCAGTGACCCCGTGATTAGCAGGGATACGCAGTATTTT.

The chain couples TRBV25-1 to TRBJ1-2; no definite D call. The CDR3 contains 11 residues. Trimming took 3 bases from V and 6 from J, leaving 5 bases between them. In germline, CDR1 is MGHDK, CDR2 SYGVNS. The CDR3 loop is CASSDPHGYTF. The CDR3 DNA reads TGTGCCAGCAGTGATCCCCATGGCTACACCTTC.

The V and J genes are TRBV28 and TRBJ2-3; D tentatively fits TRBD1 or TRBD2 (6 bases each). Germline CDR1 MDHEN, CDR2 SYDVKM. The CDR3 extends over 16 amino acids. V lost 3 bases, J lost 0 bases, and 13 bases lay in between. The CDR3, as DNA: TGTGCCAGCAGTTTGCTCGGGGGCTCTAGCACAGATACGCAGTATTTT. Encoded protein: CASSLLGGSSTDTQYF.

The chain links TRBV5-1 to TRBJ2-1, with D hard to call. Trimming cost V 0 bases and J 8 bases, with 6 bases left between them. The CDR3 runs 12 residues. Germline V gives CDR1 SGHRS, CDR2 YFSETQ. This chain's CDR3 is CASSLANYEQFF. CDR3 DNA sequence: TGCGCCAGCAGCTTGGCCAACTATGAGCAGTTCTTC.

The J gene is TRBJ1-2, the V gene TRBV18; no clear D. Between the trimmed V and J ends, which lost 0 bases and 0 bases, there was a span of 8 bases. Germline CDR1 reads KGHSH; CDR2 reads LQKENI. The CDR3 covers 15 residues. DNA of the CDR3: TGTGCCAGCTCACCACCGGGTTACGCTAACTATGGCTACACCTTC. Amino acid sequence: CASSPPGYANYGYTF. The full variable domain, in which reference TRBV18 and TRBJ1-2 provide the parts outside the CDR3, is NAGVMQNPRHLVRRRGQEARLRCSPMKGHSHVYWYRQLPEEGLKFMVYLQKENIIDESGMPKERFSAEFPKEGPSILRIQQVVRGDSAAYFCASSPPGYANYGYTFGSGTRLTVV.